These 15 T cell receptor beta chains originate from one sample sequenced in a study of identical twins. One entry per CDR3 protein results from TCRdb running MiXCR on the 5' RACE reads. The sample shows approximately 1.8 million distinct CDR3 sequences, about 31% of them seen only once. Sequenced: cord blood. Every receptor here comes from a newborn girl in good health.

J is TRBJ2-3 and V is TRBV6-6, with 8 bases that match TRBD1. The germline gives CDR1 MNHNY, CDR2 SVGAGI (reference sequence). This CDR3 contains 16 residues. The V gene end was trimmed by 0 bases and the J gene end by 4 bases; junction bases not matched to a gene: 6. The CDR3 sequence: CASSYSHKDRADTQYF. CDR3 coding DNA: TGTGCCAGCAGTTACTCGCATAAGGACAGGGCAGATACGCAGTATTTT.

This clonotype has only a few counts. The rearrangement joins TRBV2 to TRBJ2-5; 8 nucleotides line up with TRBD2. Germline assignment: CDR1 SNHLY and CDR2 FYNNEI. V lost 6 bases, J lost 11 bases, and 14 bases stayed unmatched. The CDR3 covers 14 residues. CDR3 coding DNA: TGTGCCAGCAGGACCGGGACTAGTGTCGATGAGCAGTACTTC. Amino acid sequence: CASRTGTSVDEQYF.

This clonotype was detected only a few times. The rearrangement uses TRBV6-6 and TRBJ1-2, with TRBD1 matching over 7 bases. CDR1 is MNHNY and CDR2 is SVGAGI in the germline V gene (reference sequence). This CDR3 is built from 16 residues. V lost 7 bases, J lost 7 bases, and 18 bases stayed unmatched. The CDR3 bases are TGTGCCAGCATCTCCCCCCGACAGGGAAGGGGGCTTGGCTACACCTTC. This encodes CASISPRQGRGLGYTF.

This clonotype was recorded many times. The chain couples TRBV10-3 to TRBJ1-2; TRBD1 might be the D (6 bases). Germline assignment: CDR1 ENHRY and CDR2 SYGVKD. CDR3 length: 14 residues. Between the trimmed V and J ends, which lost 0 bases and 4 bases, there was a span of 9 bases. The CDR3 region has the DNA TGTGCCATCAGTGAGTCCGGGGGCGGCTATGGCTACACCTTC. It encodes CAISESGGGYGYTF.

This chain links TRBV7-2 with TRBJ2-6; 7 bases are shared with TRBD1. J lost 0 bases, V lost 2 bases, and 7 bases had no gene match. The CDR3 has 18 residues. CDR1 is SGHTA and CDR2 is FQGNSA in the germline V gene. The CDR3 sequence: CASSLFYRGSSGANVLTF. CDR3 DNA: TGTGCCAGCAGCTTATTTTACAGGGGAAGCTCTGGGGCCAACGTCCTGACTTTC.

The rearrangement joins TRBV11-2 to TRBJ2-7, with 14 bases identical to TRBD2. V dropped 1 base and J dropped 1; count of bases not matched to a gene: 6. Germline loops: CDR1 SGHAT, CDR2 FQNNGV. The length of the CDR3 is 18 residues. CDR3 nucleotide sequence: TGTGCCAGCAGCTTAGGGACTAGCGGGAGGAGGGGGTCCTACGAGCAGTACTTC. This codes for CASSLGTSGRRGSYEQYF.

This clonotype occurred a few times. The rearrangement links TRBV2 to TRBJ2-3; TRBD2 matches at 13 bases. The CDR3 runs 17 residues. V dropped 4 bases and J dropped 3; count of bases not matched to a gene: 7. The germline CDR1 and CDR2 sequences are SNHLY and FYNNEI. CDR3 sequence (DNA): TGTGCCAGCAGTGTCCCGGGACTAGCGGGGAGGACAGATACGCAGTATTTT. Its translation is CASSVPGLAGRTDTQYF.

The chain joins TRBV28 to TRBJ2-7; 9 nucleotides agree with TRBD2. The V gene's germline CDR1 is MDHEN and CDR2 SYDVKM. J was trimmed by 1 base and V by 4 bases; bases with no gene match: 8. This CDR3 region has 16 residues. CDR3 DNA sequence: TGTGCCAGCAGTTCATCGGCTAGCGGGATTTCCTACGAGCAGTACTTC. Amino acids: CASSSSASGISYEQYF.

This clonotype has more than one count but fewer than ten. The V and J genes are TRBV20-1 and TRBJ1-1, with D uncertain. V was trimmed by 3 bases and J by 2 bases, leaving 13 bases between them. CDR3 length: 14 residues. Germline V gene lookup returns CDR1 DFQATT and CDR2 SNEGSKA (reference sequence). This CDR3 is CSASRPAPNTEAFF. CDR3 bases: TGCAGTGCTAGTCGCCCGGCGCCCAACACTGAAGCTTTCTTT.

This clonotype was detected only a few times. The V call is TRBV20-1, the J call TRBJ1-6; D possibly corresponds to TRBD1 (5 bases). Germline V gene lookup returns CDR1 DFQATT and CDR2 SNEGSKA (reference sequence). The CDR3 is made up of 13 amino acids. V lost 3 bases to trimming and J lost 9 bases, with 12 bases between them. The CDR3 spells CSASSGRGSPLHF. CDR3 DNA: TGCAGTGCTAGTTCAGGGCGCGGTTCACCCCTCCACTTT.

This clonotype was picked up many times. The chain recombines TRBV10-3 with TRBJ2-3; a weak D match, TRBD1 (6 bases). With 0 bases removed from V and 3 bases from J, the gap between germline ends came to 13 bases. Germline lookup yields CDR1 ENHRY and CDR2 SYGVKD. This CDR3 is 16 amino acids long. CDR3 loop: CAISESRWTVTDTQYF. The CDR3 DNA follows: TGTGCCATCAGTGAGTCGCGGTGGACAGTGACAGATACGCAGTATTTT.

This clonotype turned up a few times. This chain uses TRBV6-1 with TRBJ2-3; D is perhaps TRBD2 (5 bases). Looked up from germline, CDR1 is MNHNS and CDR2 is SASEGT. Trimming stripped 1 base from V and 4 bases from J, with 18 bases between. CDR3 length: 17 amino acids. CDR3 in amino acids: CASSEGRTTVSPDTQYF. The DNA for the CDR3 is TGTGCCAGCAGTGAAGGGAGGACGACCGTTTCGCCAGATACGCAGTATTTT.

This chain links TRBV7-2 with TRBJ2-2, with a weak D call TRBD1 (6 bases). The CDR3 is 16 amino acids. In germline, CDR1 is SGHTA, CDR2 FQGNSA. With 4 bases removed from V and 5 bases from J, the gap between germline ends came to 17 bases. CDR3 sequence: CASSSGVLRGTGELFF. Here the CDR3 DNA reads TGTGCCAGCAGCTCCGGGGTCCTAAGGGGGACCGGGGAGCTGTTTTTT.

In DNA form, the CDR3 reads TGTGCCAGCAGCTTGGTTCGGGAAAGTCGAGTATATACTGAAGCTTTCTTT. This sequence encodes CASSLVRESRVYTEAFF. This chain connects TRBV5-6 to TRBJ1-1; unclear D gene. Trimming shortened V by 0 bases and J by 5 bases, and 20 bases separated the two germline ends. The CDR3 is 17 residues long. Germline CDR1 and CDR2: SGHDT and YYEEEE.

This clonotype came up a few times. The chain employs TRBV7-8 and TRBJ2-2; D call uncertain. The CDR3 loop spans 16 amino acids. Germline V gene sequence: CDR1 SGHVS, CDR2 FQNEAQ. Between the trimmed V and J ends, which lost 1 base and 0 bases, there was a span of 9 bases. The CDR3 DNA reads TGTGCCAGCAGCTTAGGCTCTATTACGAACACCGGGGAGCTGTTTTTT. It encodes CASSLGSITNTGELFF.